Here is one TCR beta chain with its context. Its target is not known. The data stem from a study of T cell repertoires in aging, cancer and after chemotherapy. Across the study: Paired samples before and after chemotherapy came from glioblastoma patients receiving temozolomide-based therapy. Study results and limitations: Rebound thymic output was suggested by rising median generation probability during chemotherapy in each cancer cohort. In healthy donors, age-related TCR diversity loss mainly reflected lost richness. Untreated cancer patients had significantly lower blood TCR diversity than age-matched healthy donors.

Germline lookup yields CDR1 LNHDA and CDR2 SQIVND (reference sequence). The CDR3 sequence is 16 residues long. Trimming took off 5 bases at V and 3 bases at J, with 17 bases between the two ends. TRB rearrangements spanning V, D and J were amplified using mixed TRB-A/B primers. Using its own MiXCR run on the multiplex PCR reads, TCRdb lists one record per CDR3 protein. The data contain 15,000 to 20,000 distinct CDR3 sequences, about 37% of them singletons. Amplification of TCR beta used genomic DNA extracted from peripheral blood. This chain links TRBV19 with TRBJ1-5; D perhaps matches TRBD1 (6 bases). Sequenced sample: blood. The origin of this receptor is a human donor with a solid tumor. CDR3 sequence: CASSLRNPGANQPQHF. In DNA, the CDR3 is TGTGCCAGTAGTCTCCGAAATCCAGGGGCCAATCAGCCCCAGCATTTT.